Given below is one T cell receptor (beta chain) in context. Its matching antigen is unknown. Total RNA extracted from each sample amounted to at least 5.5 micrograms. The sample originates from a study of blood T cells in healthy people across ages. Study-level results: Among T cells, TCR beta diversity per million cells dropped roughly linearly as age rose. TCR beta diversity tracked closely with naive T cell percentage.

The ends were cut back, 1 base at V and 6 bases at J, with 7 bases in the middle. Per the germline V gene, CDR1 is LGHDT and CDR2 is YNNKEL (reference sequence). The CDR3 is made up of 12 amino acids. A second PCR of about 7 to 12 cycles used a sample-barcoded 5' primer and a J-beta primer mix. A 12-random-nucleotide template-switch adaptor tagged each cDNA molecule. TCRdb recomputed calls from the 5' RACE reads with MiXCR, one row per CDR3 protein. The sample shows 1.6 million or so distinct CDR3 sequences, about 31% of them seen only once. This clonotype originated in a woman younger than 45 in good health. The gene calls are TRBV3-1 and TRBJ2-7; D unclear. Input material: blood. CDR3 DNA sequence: TGTGCCAGCAGCCAAGGGTCGTCCGAGCAGTACTTC. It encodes CASSQGSSEQYF.